A single T cell receptor (beta chain) is shown here with its context. Its antigen remains unknown. The CDR3 is 11 amino acids. With 8 bases removed from V and 5 bases from J, the gap between germline ends came to 9 bases. Germline V gene data show CDR1 as LNHDA and CDR2 as SQIVND (reference sequence). The source of the sample is a study of shared clonotypes between healthy human individuals. Findings and limits, study-wide: Four donors held approximately 5% of naive CD4 clonotypes in common.

Sequencing was at deep level. The protocol was immunoSEQ multiplex PCR, while the TCRdb copy is restricted to in-frame clones and leaves out a portion. This sample has just over 2,000,000 clones, with 85% to 95% found just once. Sequencing was performed on naive CD4+ T cells sorted from blood. The subset was: CD45RA+ positively selected. The chain is built from TRBV19 and TRBJ2-5, with D tentatively TRBD1 (6 bases). The source of this sequence is a man in his late teens or twenties in good health. The CDR3 DNA reads as TGTGCCAGTCAGGGGTGGGAGACCCAGTACTTC. Translated: CASQGWETQYF.